This T cell receptor (beta chain) was identified in a study of blood T cell repertoires in COVID-19. Background on the study: Researchers got acute and convalescent COVID-19 samples from the United States, Italy and Spain. The cDNA or gDNA used as material had been derived from T cells, B-cell-depleted T cells, or PBMCs.

In the original analysis: The assay estimated nucleated cells by amplifying reference gene primers. TCRdb's copy holds only in-frame clones and misses some; the assay was immunoSEQ multiplex PCR. V, J and clone size are those of that table, while D and trimming were read from the DNA. This table holds under 65,000 clones, 75% to 90% found once. This clone was picked up one time. The CDR3 extends over 15 amino acids. The J segment lost 4 bases and the V segment lost 5 bases, leaving 6 bases of the junction unmatched. The V gene's germline CDR1 is LNHDA and CDR2 SQIVND (reference sequence). V gene TRBV19 combines with J gene TRBJ2-2, with TRBD1 matching 8 bases. The sample consisted of peripheral blood. The receptor was derived from a man aged 60 to 75 with acute or convalescent COVID-19. CDR3 in DNA: TGTGCCAGTAGTTTTCGGGACAGGCGCACCGGGGAGCTGTTTTTT. Translation: CASSFRDRRTGELFF.